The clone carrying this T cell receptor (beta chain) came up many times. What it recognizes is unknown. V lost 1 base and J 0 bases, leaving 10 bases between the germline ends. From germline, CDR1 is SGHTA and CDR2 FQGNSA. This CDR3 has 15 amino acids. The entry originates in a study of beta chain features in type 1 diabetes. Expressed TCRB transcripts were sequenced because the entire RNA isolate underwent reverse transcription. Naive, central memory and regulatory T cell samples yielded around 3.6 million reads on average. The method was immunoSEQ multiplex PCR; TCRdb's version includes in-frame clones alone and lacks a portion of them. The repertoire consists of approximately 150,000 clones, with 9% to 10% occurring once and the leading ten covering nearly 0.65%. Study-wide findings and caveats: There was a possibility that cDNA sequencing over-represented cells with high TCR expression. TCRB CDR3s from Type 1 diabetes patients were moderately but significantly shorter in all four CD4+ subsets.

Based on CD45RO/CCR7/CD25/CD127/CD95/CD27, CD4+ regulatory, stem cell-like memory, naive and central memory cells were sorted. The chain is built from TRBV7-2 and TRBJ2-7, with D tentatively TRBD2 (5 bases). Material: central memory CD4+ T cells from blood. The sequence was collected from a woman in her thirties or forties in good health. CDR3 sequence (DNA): TGTGCCAGCAGCTTAGGAGGGCTTAGCTCCTACGAGCAGTACTTC. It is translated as CASSLGGLSSYEQYF.